This T cell receptor (beta chain) was observed in a study of tumor and adjacent non-tumor tissue in lung cancer. There are 15 residues in the CDR3. Germline CDR1 is KGHDR and CDR2 is SFDVKD. Three rounds of nested PCR, following a modified ARM-PCR protocol, produced the TCRbeta library. TCRdb recomputed calls from the multiplex PCR reads with MiXCR, one row per CDR3 protein. This table has 77,000 or so distinct CDR3 sequences, under 85% appearing once. Of note for this clonotype: The junction does not match germline at one end; this may be a read error.

The template was RNA from unsorted bulk tissue. The genes are TRBV24-1 and TRBJ2-2, with D hard to call. The TCR comes from a woman aged 50 to 60 with non-small cell lung cancer. The sample consisted of lung tumor tissue. CDR3 amino acids: CTTSVLVLGTGELFF. Written as DNA, the CDR3 is TGTACCACCAGTGTTTTGGTGTTAGGGACCGGGGAGCTGTTTTTT.